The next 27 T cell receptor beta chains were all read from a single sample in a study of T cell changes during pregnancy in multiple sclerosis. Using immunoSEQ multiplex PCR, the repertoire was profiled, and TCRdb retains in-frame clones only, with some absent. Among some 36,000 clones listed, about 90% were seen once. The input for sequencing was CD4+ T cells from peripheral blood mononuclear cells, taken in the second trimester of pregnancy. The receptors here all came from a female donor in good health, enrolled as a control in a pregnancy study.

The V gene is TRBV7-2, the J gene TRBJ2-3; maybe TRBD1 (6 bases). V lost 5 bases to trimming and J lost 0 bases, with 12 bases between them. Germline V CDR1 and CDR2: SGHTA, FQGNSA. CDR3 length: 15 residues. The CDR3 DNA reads TGTGCCAGCAGCCAGGGGAGACTCAGCACAGATACGCAGTATTTT. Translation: CASSQGRLSTDTQYF.

The CDR3, as DNA: TGTGCCAGCCAATCGGACCGACAGGGGGATGGCTACACCTTC. Encoded protein: CASQSDRQGDGYTF. This chain links TRBV2 with TRBJ1-2; TRBD1 agrees at 9 bases. The germline CDR1 and CDR2 sequences are SNHLY and FYNNEI. V lost 8 bases to trimming and J lost 6 bases; unmatched junction nucleotides: 10. The CDR3 loop spans 14 amino acids.

The CDR3 is CASSAGSNYGYTF. The CDR3 region has the DNA TGTGCCAGCAGCGCGGGGTCTAACTATGGCTACACCTTC. This chain joins TRBV7-9 and TRBJ1-2; D remains ambiguous. Trimming took 5 bases from V and 0 from J, leaving 7 bases between them. Per the germline V gene, CDR1 is SEHNR and CDR2 is FQNEAQ (reference sequence). The CDR3 contains 13 residues.

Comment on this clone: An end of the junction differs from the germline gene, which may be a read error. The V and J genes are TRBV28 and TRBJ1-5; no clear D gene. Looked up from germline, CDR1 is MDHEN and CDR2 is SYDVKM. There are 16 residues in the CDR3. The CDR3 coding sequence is TGTGCCAGCAGTCCCCATAGGTCGGGCGATGCCTCCCACGGGAATTTT. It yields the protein CASSPHRSGDASHGNF.

CDR3 nucleotides: TGTGCCAGCAGCCAAGATGGGGCAGGGCTGGCCAACGTCCTGACTTTC. This gives the protein CASSQDGAGLANVLTF. The V call is TRBV4-2, the J call TRBJ2-6; D is possibly TRBD1 (5 bases). Per the germline V gene, CDR1 is LGHNA and CDR2 is YNFKEQ. V lost 0 bases and J 6 bases, leaving 12 bases between the germline ends. The length of the CDR3 is 16 residues.

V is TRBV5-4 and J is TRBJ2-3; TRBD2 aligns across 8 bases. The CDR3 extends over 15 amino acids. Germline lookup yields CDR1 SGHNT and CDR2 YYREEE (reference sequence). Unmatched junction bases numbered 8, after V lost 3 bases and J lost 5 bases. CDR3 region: CASSSIAGFLDTQYF. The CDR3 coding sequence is TGTGCCAGCAGCTCTATAGCGGGGTTTTTAGATACGCAGTATTTT.

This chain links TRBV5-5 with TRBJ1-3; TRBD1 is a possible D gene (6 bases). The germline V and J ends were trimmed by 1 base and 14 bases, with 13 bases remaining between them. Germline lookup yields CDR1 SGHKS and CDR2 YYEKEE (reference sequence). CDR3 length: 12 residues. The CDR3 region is CASSLKGGTLYF. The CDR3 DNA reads TGTGCCAGCAGCTTGAAAGGGGGAACCCTATATTTT.

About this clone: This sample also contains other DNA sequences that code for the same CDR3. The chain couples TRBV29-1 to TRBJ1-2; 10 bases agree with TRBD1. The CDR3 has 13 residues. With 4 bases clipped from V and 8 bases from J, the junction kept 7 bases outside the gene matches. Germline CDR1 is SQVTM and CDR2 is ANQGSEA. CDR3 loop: CSVGDRGGGGYTF. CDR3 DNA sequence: TGCAGCGTTGGGGACAGGGGCGGAGGCGGCTACACCTTC.

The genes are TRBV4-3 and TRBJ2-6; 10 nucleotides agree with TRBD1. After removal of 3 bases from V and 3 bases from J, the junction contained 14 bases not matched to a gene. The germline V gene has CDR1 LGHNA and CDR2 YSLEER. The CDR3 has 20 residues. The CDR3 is CASSQDFPGQGMRGANVLTF. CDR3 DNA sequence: TGCGCCAGCAGCCAGGACTTTCCGGGACAGGGGATGCGTGGGGCCAACGTCCTGACTTTC.

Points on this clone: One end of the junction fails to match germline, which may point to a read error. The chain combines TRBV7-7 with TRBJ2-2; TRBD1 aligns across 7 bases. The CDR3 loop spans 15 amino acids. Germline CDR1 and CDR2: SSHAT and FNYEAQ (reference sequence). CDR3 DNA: TGTGCTAGCAGCCCCAGGGGGACAGTACCCGGGGAGCTGTTTTTT. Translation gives CASSPRGTVPGELFF.

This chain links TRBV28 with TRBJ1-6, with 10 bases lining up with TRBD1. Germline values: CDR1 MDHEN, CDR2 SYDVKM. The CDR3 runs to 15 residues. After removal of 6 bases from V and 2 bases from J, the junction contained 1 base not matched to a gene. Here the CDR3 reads CASRGQGTYNSPLHF. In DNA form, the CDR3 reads TGTGCCAGCAGGGGACAGGGGACCTATAATTCACCCCTCCACTTT.

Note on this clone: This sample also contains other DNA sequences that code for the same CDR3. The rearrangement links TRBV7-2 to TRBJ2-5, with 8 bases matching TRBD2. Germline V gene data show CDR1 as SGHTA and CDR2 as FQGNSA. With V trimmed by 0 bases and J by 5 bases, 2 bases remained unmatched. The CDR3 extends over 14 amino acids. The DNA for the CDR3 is TGTGCCAGCAGCTTAGCGGGCGGGGGGGAGACCCAGTACTTC. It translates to CASSLAGGGETQYF.

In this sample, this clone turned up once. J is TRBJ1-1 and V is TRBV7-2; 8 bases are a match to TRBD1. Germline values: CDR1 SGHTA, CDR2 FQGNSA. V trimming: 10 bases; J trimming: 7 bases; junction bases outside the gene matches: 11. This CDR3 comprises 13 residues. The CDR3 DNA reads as TGTGCCACCCGGGGAACAGGGGGAAATGAAGCTTTCTTT. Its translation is CATRGTGGNEAFF.

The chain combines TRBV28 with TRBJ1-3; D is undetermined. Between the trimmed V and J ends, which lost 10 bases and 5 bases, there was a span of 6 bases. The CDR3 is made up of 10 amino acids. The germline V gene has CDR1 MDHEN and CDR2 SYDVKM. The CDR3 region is CATLRNTIYF. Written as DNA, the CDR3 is TGTGCCACTCTAAGAAACACCATATATTTT. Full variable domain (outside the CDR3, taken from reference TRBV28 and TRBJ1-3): DVKVTQSSRYLVKRTGEKVFLECVQDMDHENMFWYRQDPGLGLRLIYFSYDVKMKEKGDIPEGYSVSREKKERFSLILESASTNQTSMYLCATLRNTIYFGEGSWLTVV.

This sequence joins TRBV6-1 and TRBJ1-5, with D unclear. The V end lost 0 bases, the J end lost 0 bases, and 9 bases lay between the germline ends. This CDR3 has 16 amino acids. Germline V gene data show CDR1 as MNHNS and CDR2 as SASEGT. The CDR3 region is CASSEAGASSNQPQHF. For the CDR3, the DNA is TGTGCCAGCAGTGAAGCTGGAGCAAGTAGCAATCAGCCCCAGCATTTT.

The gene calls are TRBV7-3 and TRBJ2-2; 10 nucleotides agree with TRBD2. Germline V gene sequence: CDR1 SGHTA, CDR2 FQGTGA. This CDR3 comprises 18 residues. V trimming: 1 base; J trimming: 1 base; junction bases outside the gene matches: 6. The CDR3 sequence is CASSLKPSGGLNTGELFF. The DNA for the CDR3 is TGTGCCAGCAGCTTAAAGCCTAGCGGGGGCCTGAACACCGGGGAGCTGTTTTTT.

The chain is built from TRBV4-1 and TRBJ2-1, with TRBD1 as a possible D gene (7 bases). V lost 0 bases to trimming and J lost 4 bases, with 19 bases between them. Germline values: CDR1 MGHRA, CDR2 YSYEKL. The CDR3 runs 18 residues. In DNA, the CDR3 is TGCGCCAGCAGCCAAGAGGAAGCCAGGGGGGATTTATACAATGAGCAGTTCTTC. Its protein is CASSQEEARGDLYNEQFF.

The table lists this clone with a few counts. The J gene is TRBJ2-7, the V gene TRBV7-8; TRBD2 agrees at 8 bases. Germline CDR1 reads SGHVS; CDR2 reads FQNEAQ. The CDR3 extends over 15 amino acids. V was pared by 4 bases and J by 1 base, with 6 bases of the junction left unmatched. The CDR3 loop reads CASSSSGGPSYEQYF. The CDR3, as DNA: TGTGCCAGCAGCTCCAGCGGGGGACCATCCTACGAGCAGTACTTC. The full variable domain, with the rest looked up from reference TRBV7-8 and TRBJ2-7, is GAGVSQSPRYKVAKRGQDVALRCDPISGHVSLFWYQQALGQGPEFLTYFQNEAQLDKSGLPSDRFFAERPEGSVSTLKIQRTQQEDSAVYLCASSSSGGPSYEQYFGPGTRLTVT.

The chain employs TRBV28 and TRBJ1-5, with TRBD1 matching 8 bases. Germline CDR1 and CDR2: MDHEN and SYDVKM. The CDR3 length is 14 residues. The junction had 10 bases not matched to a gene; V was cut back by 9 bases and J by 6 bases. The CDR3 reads CASLYSTGAQPQHF. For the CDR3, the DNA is TGTGCCAGTCTTTATTCGACAGGGGCTCAGCCCCAGCATTTT.

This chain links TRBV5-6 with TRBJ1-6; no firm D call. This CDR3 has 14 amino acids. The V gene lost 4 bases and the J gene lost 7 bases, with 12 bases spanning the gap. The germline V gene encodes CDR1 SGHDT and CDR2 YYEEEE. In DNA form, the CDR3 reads TGTGCCAGCAGCCCCGGACGGAGGAATTCACCCCTCCACTTT. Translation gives CASSPGRRNSPLHF.

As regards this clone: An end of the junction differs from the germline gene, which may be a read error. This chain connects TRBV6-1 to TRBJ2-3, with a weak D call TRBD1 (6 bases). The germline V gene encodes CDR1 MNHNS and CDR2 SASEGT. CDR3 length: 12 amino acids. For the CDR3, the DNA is TGTGCCAGCAGCTTCGAGACAGGTACGCAGTATTTT. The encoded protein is CASSFETGTQYF.

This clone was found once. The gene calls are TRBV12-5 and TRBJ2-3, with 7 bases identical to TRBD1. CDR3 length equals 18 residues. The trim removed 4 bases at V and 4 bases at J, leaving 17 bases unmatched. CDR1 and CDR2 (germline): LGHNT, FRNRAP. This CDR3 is CASGSIPDGAGGADTQYF. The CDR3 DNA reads TGTGCTAGTGGTTCCATTCCCGATGGTGCAGGGGGTGCAGATACGCAGTATTTT.

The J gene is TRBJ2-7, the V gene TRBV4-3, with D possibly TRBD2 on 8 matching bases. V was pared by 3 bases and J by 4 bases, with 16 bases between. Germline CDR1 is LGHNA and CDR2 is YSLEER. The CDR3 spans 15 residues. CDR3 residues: CASSHPGRGQYEQYF. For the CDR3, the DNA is TGCGCCAGCAGCCATCCCGGGAGGGGGCAATACGAGCAGTACTTC.

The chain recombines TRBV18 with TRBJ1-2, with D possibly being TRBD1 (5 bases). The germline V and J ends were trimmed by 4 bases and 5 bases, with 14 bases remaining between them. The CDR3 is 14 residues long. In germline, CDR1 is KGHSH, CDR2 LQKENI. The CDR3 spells CASSRSSGVYGYTF. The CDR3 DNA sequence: TGTGCCAGCTCACGTTCCTCGGGGGTTTATGGCTACACCTTC.

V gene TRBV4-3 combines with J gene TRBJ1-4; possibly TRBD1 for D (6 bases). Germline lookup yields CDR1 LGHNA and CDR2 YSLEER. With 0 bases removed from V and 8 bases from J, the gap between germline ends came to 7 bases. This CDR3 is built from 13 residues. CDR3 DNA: TGCGCCAGCAGCCAAGATGACAGGGAAAAACTGTTTTTT. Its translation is CASSQDDREKLFF.

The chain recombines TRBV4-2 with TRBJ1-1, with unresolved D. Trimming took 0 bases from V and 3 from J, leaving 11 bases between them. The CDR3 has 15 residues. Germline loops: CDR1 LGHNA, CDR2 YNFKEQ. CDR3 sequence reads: CASSQEPTEYTEAFF. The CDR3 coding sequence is TGTGCCAGCAGCCAAGAGCCAACAGAGTACACTGAAGCTTTCTTT.

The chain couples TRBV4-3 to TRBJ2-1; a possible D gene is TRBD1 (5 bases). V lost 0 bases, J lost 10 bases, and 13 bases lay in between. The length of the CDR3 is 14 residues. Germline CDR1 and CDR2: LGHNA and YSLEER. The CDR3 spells CASSQEVGVGEQFF. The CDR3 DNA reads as TGCGCCAGCAGCCAAGAAGTAGGGGTGGGGGAGCAGTTCTTC.